Listed below are T cell receptor beta chains from one sample, sequenced in a study of long-term antiretroviral therapy in people with HIV. Here immunoSEQ multiplex PCR was the method, and the copy in TCRdb shows in-frame clones only, minus some. The sample has roughly 20,000 clones, approximately 80% seen once; the top ten hold 3.9%. Source: unsorted PBMCs, taken roughly 4 years after starting antiretroviral therapy. The receptors originated from a man younger than 30 with HIV. CDR3s include the opening cysteine and the closing phenylalanine or tryptophan. The D gene is left open where the match is weak. Size is stated for part of the rows, as once, few or many counts, or as a class when the clone is expanded.

v_call	clone_size	j_call	d_call	cdr3_nt	cdr3_aa
TRBV5-1	-	TRBJ1-1	TRBD1	TGCGCCAGCGGCAGAACGGGGACAGGGTTAAACACTGAAGCTTTCTTT	CASGRTGTGLNTEAFF
TRBV2	few	TRBJ1-2	-	TGTGCCAGCCTGGTGGAACATACTGGCTACACCTTC	CASLVEHTGYTF
TRBV5-6	-	TRBJ2-3	-	TGTGCCAGCAGCTTGAGGGGAGATACGCAGTATTTT	CASSLRGDTQYF
TRBV5-4	-	TRBJ2-3	TRBD1	TGTGCCAGCAGTATAAATATCGGGACAGCAAAGGGAGATACGCAGTATTTT	CASSINIGTAKGDTQYF
TRBV4-2	-	TRBJ2-2	TRBD2	TGTGCCAGCAGCCAAGGGGAGGGCGCCGGGGAGCTGTTTTTT	CASSQGEGAGELFF
TRBV19	-	TRBJ2-1	-	TGTGCCAGTAGTTCCCAGTGGACTGTGGCTTACAATGAGCAGTTCTTC	CASSSQWTVAYNEQFF
TRBV28	-	TRBJ2-5	-	TGTGCCAGCAGTTTGCTGCAGGGGGAGACCCAGTACTTC	CASSLLQGETQYF
TRBV7-9	-	TRBJ1-6	-	TGTGCCAGCAGCTTAGAGATGGATTCACCCCTCCACTTT	CASSLEMDSPLHF
TRBV7-9	-	TRBJ1-3	-	TGTGCCAGCAGCTTAGACTATGGAAACACCATATATTTT	CASSLDYGNTIYF
TRBV5-1	-	TRBJ2-7	TRBD1	TGCGCCAGCAGCGCCGGGACAGGGGCATACGAGCAGTACTTC	CASSAGTGAYEQYF
TRBV11-2	-	TRBJ2-1	TRBD2	TGTGCCAGCAGCCCACGCACTAGCGGGGGGGCCGGTGAGCAGTTCTTC	CASSPRTSGGAGEQFF
TRBV4-1	-	TRBJ2-1	TRBD2	TGCGCCAGCAGCCAGGAACTAGCGGGGGGCTACAATGAGCAGTTCTTC	CASSQELAGGYNEQFF
TRBV20-1	-	TRBJ1-1	-	TGCAGTGGCAAGGAGAACACTGAAGCTTTCTTT	CSGKENTEAFF
TRBV6-5	-	TRBJ1-3	-	TGTGCCAGCAGTTACTCAGGGTCTGGAAACACCATATATTTT	CASSYSGSGNTIYF
TRBV7-8	once	TRBJ2-3	-	TGTGCCAGCAGCCCCGACCCGGATACGCAGTATTTT	CASSPDPDTQYF
TRBV27	-	TRBJ2-4	TRBD2	TGTGCCAGCAGCCCCACTAGCGGGATAAACATTCAGTACTTC	CASSPTSGINIQYF